The following is a TCR beta chain sequence with its context. Other DNA sequences in this sample translate to the same CDR3. This sample was included in a study of blood T cell repertoires in COVID-19. Study in general: From T cells, B-cell-depleted T cells, or PBMCs came the material, which was cDNA or gDNA.

J was trimmed by 4 bases and V by 3 bases; bases with no gene match: 5. CDR1 and CDR2 from the germline V gene are SNHLY and FYNNEI. The length of the CDR3 is 16 residues. Here immunoSEQ multiplex PCR was the method, and the copy in TCRdb shows in-frame clones only, minus some. The table records over 200,000 clones, approximately 84% of them present only once. Input material: peripheral blood. The chain recombines TRBV2 with TRBJ2-1, with TRBD2 matching 11 bases. This sequence was found in a man aged 50 or older with COVID-19, enrolled during active disease. The CDR3 loop is CASSEVVAGGYNEQFF. For the CDR3, the DNA is TGTGCCAGCAGTGAGGTGGTAGCGGGGGGGTACAATGAGCAGTTCTTC. Together with reference TRBV2 and TRBJ2-1, the CDR3 gives the full variable domain: EPEVTQTPSHQVTQMGQEVILRCVPISNHLYFYWYRQILGQKVEFLVSFYNNEISEKSEIFDDQFSVERPDGSNFTLKIRSTKLEDSAMYFCASSEVVAGGYNEQFFGPGTRLTVL.